The rows below give T cell receptor beta chains drawn from one sample of a study of post-analysis software for immune sequencing data. MiXCR, applied by TCRdb to the PCR reads, yields one record per CDR3 protein. The sample yields approximately 440,000 distinct CDR3 sequences, around 40% seen once. Sequenced material: blood. Receptors originate from a girl between 5 and 17 years old with multiple sclerosis. Each CDR3 is given without its conserved first and last residue.

TRBV20-1	TRBJ2-1	SASTSGRDNEQF
TRBV7-3	TRBJ2-3	ASSLLAGGSTDTQY
TRBV20-1	TRBJ2-1	SAPGLAGAREQF
TRBV20-1	TRBJ2-5	SARENGGDYQETQY
TRBV28	TRBJ2-7	ASRQKLAGGEQY
TRBV3-1	TRBJ2-1	ASSQVRGRLYNEQF
TRBV5-1	TRBJ2-3	ASSSPDGPTQY
TRBV5-1	TRBJ2-1	ASSFGASLDEQF
TRBV5-1	-	ASSQGQGYVYEQY
TRBV18	TRBJ2-3	ASSPTGTSGTTDTQY
TRBV7-2	TRBJ1-5	ASSLEAIGANQPQH
TRBV12-3/TRBV12-4	TRBJ2-2	ASSLGARGELF
TRBV10-3	TRBJ2-3	AISDMTRSTDTQY
TRBV6-6	TRBJ1-4	ASSYSMGFANEKLF
TRBV7-2	TRBJ2-3	ASSSHRGEGTDTQY
TRBV6-2/TRBV6-3	TRBJ1-4	ASAPHGQSNEKLF
TRBV20-1	TRBJ2-5	SASRSAGGQETQY
TRBV20-1	TRBJ2-7	SATDFSYEQY
TRBV9	TRBJ2-1	ASSAGLGDNEQF
TRBV7-7	TRBJ2-5	ASSRGLAGVAETQY
TRBV6-2/TRBV6-3	TRBJ2-3	ASSYSTPTDTQY
TRBV20-1	TRBJ2-1	SARRQGGSYNEQF
TRBV27	-	ASTPRNAGLAENIQY
TRBV20-1	-	SASRGEETQY
TRBV28	TRBJ1-5	ATRDSINQPQH
TRBV7-2	TRBJ2-7	ASSLGGSGGTYEQY
TRBV7-2	TRBJ2-7	ASSIAPSGGGYEQY
TRBV7-6	TRBJ2-1	ASSLGGGINEQF
TRBV2	TRBJ2-7	ASSPLGQGVEQY
TRBV2	TRBJ2-7	ASSVRTGFYEQY
TRBV11-2	TRBJ2-3	ASSSSLDTQY
TRBV7-9	TRBJ1-2	ASSAYRDYGYT
TRBV20-1	TRBJ2-7	SASLDGGGSYEQY
TRBV10-3	TRBJ1-5	AISVDFSNQPQH
TRBV5-1	-	ASSLPGAWETQY
TRBV28	TRBJ2-4	ASSFASGPGELAKNIQY
TRBV5-1	TRBJ1-4	ASSPSMGPGKLF
TRBV24-1	TRBJ2-6	ATSDGTSAPWGANVLT
TRBV10-3	-	ATEGSTYEQY
TRBV10-3	TRBJ2-7	AISEGTHYEQY
TRBV5-1	TRBJ2-5	ASSVPGGQETQY
TRBV4-2	-	ASSQEGRRDHEQY
TRBV11-2	TRBJ2-5	ASSLTRRSLPETQY
TRBV28	-	ASGRQGAYEQY
TRBV7-3	TRBJ1-1	ASSLTPGRNTEAF
TRBV7-9	TRBJ1-5	ASSQTGNNQPQH
TRBV4-1	TRBJ2-3	ASSQDSGSPDTQY
TRBV5-4	-	ASSTNLQGAYGETQY
TRBV20-1	TRBJ2-1	SARGTSGRIAYNEQF
TRBV5-6	TRBJ2-7	ASSATPQY
TRBV29-1	TRBJ2-4	SARGDRYEQD